One sample yielded the 20 T cell receptor beta chains listed below, sequenced in a study of T cell responses to AZD1222 COVID-19 vaccine. The data were produced by immunoSEQ multiplex PCR, yet TCRdb's version contains in-frame clones alone and is incomplete. This repertoire shows about 140,000 clones, around 90% found once; its top ten account for about 5.5%. The specimen was peripheral blood, collected on day 0 of AZD1222 vaccination. The receptors stem from an adult in good health.

This chain joins TRBV28 and TRBJ1-5; D gene unclear. V lost 5 bases and J lost 3, with 11 bases in between. The CDR3 is 14 amino acids. The germline gives CDR1 MDHEN, CDR2 SYDVKM. CDR3 bases: TGTGCCAGCAGTCTCAGGCGGGACAATCAGCCCCAGCATTTT. It specifies CASSLRRDNQPQHF.

The rearrangement uses TRBV6-5 and TRBJ1-1; D call uncertain. V was pared by 5 bases and J by 1 base, with 14 bases between. This CDR3 region has 15 residues. Germline CDR1 MNHEY, CDR2 SVGAGI. CDR3 loop: CASSPSRNKNTEAFF. In DNA form, the CDR3 reads TGTGCCAGCAGTCCAAGCCGTAATAAGAACACTGAAGCTTTCTTT.

This clone was recorded once. This chain connects TRBV28 to TRBJ2-2; no clear D. Deletions cut 3 bases from V and 6 bases from J, with 11 bases between. The CDR3 is 14 amino acids. Per germline, CDR1 MDHEN and CDR2 SYDVKM. CDR3 sequence reads: CASSFPGLPGELFF. CDR3 nucleotide sequence: TGTGCCAGCAGTTTCCCCGGGCTCCCCGGGGAGCTGTTTTTT.

The chain has TRBV27 and TRBJ2-5; 8 bases line up with TRBD2. The CDR3 has 14 amino acids. Losses at the gene ends were 5 bases for V and 5 bases for J; bases not matched to a gene: 7. The germline V gene has CDR1 MNHEY and CDR2 SMNVEV (reference sequence). CDR3 region: CASSVTSGGETQYF. For the CDR3, the DNA is TGTGCCAGCAGTGTTACTAGCGGCGGGGAGACCCAGTACTTC.

The chain recombines TRBV19 with TRBJ2-1, with 9 nucleotides matching TRBD2. Germline-derived CDR1 and CDR2 are LNHDA and SQIVND (reference sequence). This CDR3 has 16 residues. The V segment lost 3 bases and the J segment 3 bases; nucleotides outside the gene matches: 6. CDR3 DNA sequence: TGTGCCAGTAGTATGCAGACTAGCGGTCGCTACAATGAGCAGTTCTTC. Protein: CASSMQTSGRYNEQFF.

The CDR3 DNA sequence: TGCGCCAGCAGCTTGGACAGGGAACGACGTGGTTTCACAGACGTGGCTGAAGCTTTCTTT. It encodes CASSLDRERRGFTDVAEAFF. The chain carries TRBV5-1 and TRBJ1-1; tentative D call: TRBD1 (6 bases). V dropped 0 bases and J dropped 6 bases, with 30 bases sitting between them. Germline values: CDR1 SGHRS, CDR2 YFSETQ. The CDR3 is made up of 20 amino acids. Full variable domain (outside the CDR3, taken from reference TRBV5-1 and TRBJ1-1): KAGVTQTPRYLIKTRGQQVTLSCSPISGHRSVSWYQQTPGQGLQFLFEYFSETQRNKGNFPGRFSGRQFSNSRSEMNVSTLELGDSALYLCASSLDRERRGFTDVAEAFFGQGTRLTVV.

This clone was seen just once. The chain links TRBV9 to TRBJ2-5; 10 bases match TRBD1. The trim removed 0 bases at V and 4 bases at J, leaving 6 bases unmatched. The CDR3 extends over 16 amino acids. Germline assignment: CDR1 SGDLS and CDR2 YYNGEE. The CDR3 sequence is CASSVVGQGVGETQYF. The CDR3 DNA is TGTGCCAGCAGCGTAGTAGGACAGGGGGTAGGAGAGACCCAGTACTTC.

On this clone: The DNA is left out, because the CDR3 cannot be placed on it with certainty; the CDR3 is given as TCRdb lists it. The V call is TRBV29-1, the J call TRBJ2-1; TRBD2 is the table's D call and was not checked against the DNA. Germline values: CDR1 SQVTM, CDR2 ANQGSEA. The CDR3 spans 14 residues, counting both ends. The CDR3 protein is CSVGGGSLNVVEFF.

This clone is labeled medium-sized (0.01 to 0.1%). V and J are TRBV6-2 or TRBV6-3 and TRBJ2-7; D remains unclear. Germline V CDR1 and CDR2: MNHEY, SVGEGT. V shed 10 bases and J shed 1 base, with 17 bases lying between them. This CDR3 region has 14 residues. CDR3 protein: CATTPQATSYEQYF. The CDR3 DNA reads as TGTGCCACCACCCCTCAGGCTACTTCCTACGAGCAGTACTTC.

This rearrangement joins TRBV6-2 or TRBV6-3 to TRBJ2-5; TRBD2 aligns across 10 bases. The length of the CDR3 is 19 residues. Per germline, CDR1 MNHEY and CDR2 SVGEGT. With V trimmed by 5 bases and J by 2 bases, 17 bases remained unmatched. CDR3: CASSVLTSGQLLGQETQYF. The CDR3 nucleotides read TGTGCCAGCAGTGTACTGACTAGCGGGCAGCTCCTAGGACAAGAGACCCAGTACTTC.

The chain employs TRBV12-3 or TRBV12-4 and TRBJ2-1, with 9 bases fitting TRBD1. The length of the CDR3 is 13 residues. The junction had 12 bases not matched to a gene; V was cut back by 6 bases and J by 15 bases. The CDR3 DNA reads TGTGCCAGCAGCACGAGACCGGGACAGGGTGGGTTCTTC. This translates into CASSTRPGQGGFF.

The rearrangement links TRBV6-5 to TRBJ1-1; no clear D gene. Trimming removed 2 bases from V and 1 base from J, with 11 bases in between. This CDR3 contains 15 residues. Germline assignment: CDR1 MNHEY and CDR2 SVGAGI. The CDR3 DNA reads TGTGCCAGCAGTTACGATAGGACGGGGAACACTGAAGCTTTCTTT. Protein sequence: CASSYDRTGNTEAFF.

The chain joins TRBV28 to TRBJ2-4, with 7 bases that match TRBD1. The V segment lost 4 bases and the J segment 0 bases; nucleotides outside the gene matches: 3. The CDR3 extends over 15 amino acids. Germline V CDR1 and CDR2: MDHEN, SYDVKM. Written as DNA, the CDR3 is TGTGCCAGCAGTTCGACAGGGTTAGCCAAAAACATTCAGTACTTC. Translating gives CASSSTGLAKNIQYF.

The chain combines TRBV7-9 with TRBJ1-1; tentative D call: TRBD1 (6 bases). Germline assignment: CDR1 SEHNR and CDR2 FQNEAQ (reference sequence). Trimming took 8 bases from V and 0 from J, leaving 10 bases between them. The CDR3 consists of 13 residues. In DNA form, the CDR3 reads TGTGCCAGCTTGGGACAATTGAACACTGAAGCTTTCTTT. It encodes CASLGQLNTEAFF.

The DNA of the CDR3 is TGCGCCAGCAGCCCCTGGACAGGGGACGTTAATGAAAAACTGTTTTTT. Protein product: CASSPWTGDVNEKLFF. J is TRBJ1-4 and V is TRBV4-1; 9 positions match TRBD1. The CDR3 is made up of 16 amino acids. The junction had 7 bases not matched to a gene; V was cut back by 4 bases and J by 4 bases. The germline CDR1 and CDR2 sequences are MGHRA and YSYEKL.

The chain carries TRBV27 and TRBJ2-1; TRBD2 matches at 11 bases. The CDR3 totals 15 residues. Trimming removed 10 bases from V and 5 bases from J; junction bases left unmatched: 10. Germline CDR1 is MNHEY and CDR2 is SMNVEV (reference sequence). The CDR3 reads CATGGGTSGHNEQFF. CDR3 sequence (DNA): TGTGCCACCGGGGGGGGGACTAGCGGACACAATGAGCAGTTCTTC.

This chain connects TRBV7-2 to TRBJ1-5, with D possibly matching TRBD1 (6 bases). This CDR3 has 14 residues. The V gene's germline CDR1 is SGHTA and CDR2 FQGNSA. Trimming left V 5 bases short and J 4 bases short, with 12 bases between. The CDR3 DNA sequence: TGTGCCAGCAGCCCCTCACAGGGAAATCAGCCCCAGCATTTT. It specifies CASSPSQGNQPQHF. Looking up the rest from reference TRBV7-2 and TRBJ1-5 gives the full variable domain: GAGVSQSPSNKVTEKGKDVELRCDPISGHTALYWYRQSLGQGLEFLIYFQGNSAPDKSGLPSDRFSAERTGGSVSTLTIQRTQQEDSAVYLCASSPSQGNQPQHFGDGTRLSIL.

The rearrangement uses TRBV29-1 and TRBJ1-2; D unresolved. The CDR3 consists of 13 residues. Germline CDR1 is SQVTM and CDR2 is ANQGSEA. Deletions cut 3 bases from V and 4 bases from J, with 12 bases between. CDR3 nucleotides: TGCAGCGTTGATGACGGGATCTTCTATGGCTACACCTTC. This gives the protein CSVDDGIFYGYTF.

This clone is a singleton in its sample. This chain connects TRBV7-2 to TRBJ2-1, with D maybe TRBD1 (6 bases). Between the trimmed V and J ends, which lost 1 base and 7 bases, there was a span of 11 bases. The CDR3 is 14 amino acids. Per the germline V gene, CDR1 is SGHTA and CDR2 is FQGNSA. The DNA for the CDR3 is TGTGCCAGCAGCTTAGACAGGGCTAGGAATGAGCAGTTCTTC. Residues: CASSLDRARNEQFF.

The CDR3 is CASSLGAVGTGDGEAFF. The CDR3 DNA follows: TGTGCCAGCAGCTTAGGTGCGGTGGGGACGGGGGACGGTGAAGCTTTCTTT. The chain carries TRBV7-9 and TRBJ1-1; possible D gene TRBD1, 5 bases. The CDR3 contains 17 residues. V was shortened by 1 base and J by 7 bases, with 22 bases between the two germline ends. CDR1 and CDR2 from the germline V gene are SEHNR and FQNEAQ (reference sequence).